This T cell receptor beta chain is drawn from a study of blood T cell repertoires in COVID-19. Study-wide context: The United States, Italy and Spain were the sources of the acute and convalescent COVID-19 samples. T cells, B-cell-depleted T cells, or PBMCs supplied cDNA or gDNA.

In the original analysis: Quantification of nucleated cells was approximated via reference gene primer amplification. Sequencing used immunoSEQ multiplex PCR; TCRdb keeps in-frame clones, though not all of them. D and trimming come from the DNA, and the V and J calls and clone size come from that table. This sample yields some 99,000 clones, of which around 84% are seen a single time; 10% to 15% belongs to the top ten. The germline gives CDR1 LNHDA, CDR2 SQIVND (reference sequence). The CDR3 is made up of 12 amino acids. V was trimmed by 8 bases and J by 3 bases, leaving 11 bases between them. The chain uses TRBV19 and TRBJ2-7; maybe TRBD1 (6 bases). This TCR came from a woman aged 55-69 years in a cohort sampled during active or convalescent COVID-19. Sequencing used peripheral blood. For the CDR3, the DNA is TGTGCCAGTGGACAGTACGACTACGAGCAGTACTTC. Encoded protein: CASGQYDYEQYF.